The 14 T cell receptor beta chains below come from one sample, sequenced in a study of cytomegalovirus exposure and HLA in healthy donors. Vbeta (60) and Jbeta (13) primers were used in the PCR. Sequenced by immunoSEQ multiplex PCR; TCRdb stores in-frame clones only, minus some. The sample shows some 130,000 clones, roughly 80% of them seen only once. Sequencing was carried out using PBMCs. These receptors were taken from a man younger than 40 in good health and CMV-seronegative.

This clone turned up a few times. The rearrangement joins TRBV5-1 to TRBJ2-7; 12 bases align to TRBD1. CDR3 size: 16 residues. The germline V gene encodes CDR1 SGHRS and CDR2 YFSETQ. With 3 bases clipped from V and 6 bases from J, the junction kept 10 bases outside the gene matches. CDR3 residues: CASSSAGTGGAGEQYF. Here the CDR3 DNA reads TGCGCCAGCAGCTCGGCCGGGACAGGGGGCGCGGGCGAGCAGTACTTC.

V and J are TRBV18 and TRBJ1-1, with 7 bases matching TRBD1. CDR3 length: 16 amino acids. The ends lost 2 bases at V and 4 bases at J; junction bases unmatched: 10. Germline V lookup: CDR1 KGHSH, CDR2 LQKENI. The CDR3 sequence is CASSPDIRQGSTEAFF. The CDR3 nucleotides are TGTGCCAGCTCACCAGATATTAGACAGGGTAGCACTGAAGCTTTCTTT.

This rearrangement joins TRBV30 to TRBJ2-5; the D gene is possibly TRBD1 (6 bases). CDR3 length: 14 amino acids. V was trimmed by 5 bases and J by 3 bases, leaving 16 bases between them. The germline gives CDR1 GTSNPN, CDR2 SVGIG (reference sequence). The CDR3 DNA reads TGTGCCTGGGGGGGCGGAGCGAGGGAAGAGACCCAGTACTTC. As protein: CAWGGGAREETQYF.

V and J are TRBV21-1 and TRBJ2-1; the table's D call, TRBD1, has no DNA check behind it. TRBV21-1 is listed as a pseudogene. The CDR3 has 15 residues. DNA for the CDR3: TGTGCCAGCAGCCTCCGGGACAGGGTAGAGAATGAGCAGTTCTTC. Translating gives CASSLRDRVENEQFF.

This chain connects TRBV7-2 to TRBJ2-5; tentative D call: TRBD1 (5 bases). The V gene's germline CDR1 is SGHTA and CDR2 FQGNSA. V was pared by 2 bases and J by 2 bases, with 9 bases between. The length of the CDR3 is 14 residues. In DNA, the CDR3 is TGTGCCAGCAGCTTAAGTAGACAGCAAGAGACCCAGTACTTC. It codes for CASSLSRQQETQYF.

The chain combines TRBV27 with TRBJ2-7; D unclear. The germline V gene encodes CDR1 MNHEY and CDR2 SMNVEV (reference sequence). The CDR3 is 12 residues long. V was pared by 6 bases and J by 4 bases, with 10 bases between. The CDR3 bases are TGTGCCAGCAGCCCCGGTCCGTACGAGCAGTACTTC. Its translation is CASSPGPYEQYF.

V usage is TRBV28 and J usage is TRBJ1-2; D remains ambiguous. V dropped 5 bases and J dropped 4 bases, with 11 bases sitting between them. Germline loops: CDR1 MDHEN, CDR2 SYDVKM. This CDR3 comprises 13 residues. The DNA of the CDR3 is TGTGCCAGCAGTCCGTCCGAGCTCTATGGCTACACCTTC. Protein product: CASSPSELYGYTF.

The chain uses TRBV2 and TRBJ2-1; 11 bases align to TRBD2. The CDR3 sequence is 15 residues long. Per the germline V gene, CDR1 is SNHLY and CDR2 is FYNNEI. V trimming: 6 bases; J trimming: 6 bases; junction bases outside the gene matches: 7. This CDR3 is CASSAGTSGPNEQFF. Here the CDR3 DNA reads TGTGCCAGCAGCGCCGGGACTAGCGGCCCCAATGAGCAGTTCTTC. Complete variable domain (other parts from reference TRBV2 and TRBJ2-1): EPEVTQTPSHQVTQMGQEVILRCVPISNHLYFYWYRQILGQKVEFLVSFYNNEISEKSEIFDDQFSVERPDGSNFTLKIRSTKLEDSAMYFCASSAGTSGPNEQFFGPGTRLTVL.

In its sample, this clone was seen once. Here the CDR3 reads CASSFGSSYNEQFF. DNA of the CDR3: TGTGCCAGCAGTTTCGGGAGTTCCTACAATGAGCAGTTCTTC. The chain joins TRBV27 to TRBJ2-1, with a possible D match to TRBD2 (6 bases). V was pared by 3 bases and J by 1 base, with 7 bases between. The CDR3 runs to 14 residues. CDR1 is MNHEY, CDR2 SMNVEV, per germline (reference sequence).

J is TRBJ2-3 and V is TRBV6-5, with a tentative D call TRBD1 (5 bases). This CDR3 has 13 residues. V lost 6 bases and J 4 bases, leaving 11 bases between the germline ends. CDR1 and CDR2 from the germline V gene are MNHEY and SVGAGI. CDR3 loop: CASRTLGADTQYF. The CDR3 DNA reads as TGTGCCAGCAGGACGCTAGGGGCAGATACGCAGTATTTT.

This clone was seen a handful of times. V and J are TRBV29-1 and TRBJ1-4, with 9 bases matching TRBD1. The V gene's germline CDR1 is SQVTM and CDR2 ANQGSEA. Trimming removed 7 bases from V and 6 bases from J; junction bases left unmatched: 9. This CDR3 spans 14 amino acids. The DNA of the CDR3 is TGCAGCGCCGAGGGGACAGGGTCGGATGAAAAACTGTTTTTT. Translation: CSAEGTGSDEKLFF.

This chain uses TRBV5-8 with TRBJ2-3; 12 nucleotides align to TRBD2. The trim removed 0 bases at V and 4 bases at J, leaving 12 bases unmatched. This CDR3 comprises 19 residues. Per germline, CDR1 SGHTS and CDR2 YDEGEE. The CDR3 sequence: CASSLALSSGRGVADTQYF. The CDR3 nucleotides are TGTGCCAGCAGCTTGGCTCTATCTAGCGGGAGGGGTGTCGCAGATACGCAGTATTTT.

The chain joins TRBV6-5 to TRBJ1-5; 8 bases agree with TRBD1. Germline values: CDR1 MNHEY, CDR2 SVGAGI. The CDR3 runs 15 residues. The ends lost 6 bases at V and 0 bases at J; junction bases unmatched: 4. The CDR3 bases are TGTGCCAGCAGGGTGGGACAGGATAGCAATCAGCCCCAGCATTTT. Residues: CASRVGQDSNQPQHF.

The V call is TRBV5-1, the J call TRBJ2-2, with TRBD2 matching 8 bases. With 8 bases clipped from V and 6 bases from J, the junction kept 9 bases outside the gene matches. In germline, CDR1 is SGHRS, CDR2 YFSETQ. The CDR3 length is 14 residues. This CDR3 is CASIAGTQAGELFF. DNA for the CDR3: TGCGCCAGTATAGCGGGAACTCAGGCCGGGGAGCTGTTTTTT.